This TCR beta chain is drawn from a study of blood T cell repertoires in COVID-19. Authors' processing steps: Amplification of reference gene primers provided the estimated nucleated cell counts. The assay was immunoSEQ multiplex PCR, and TCRdb's table has in-frame clones only and misses some. V and J calls and clone size come straight from that table; D and trimming were deduced from the DNA. The table has approximately 300,000 clones, nearly 90% seen once. Germline V gene lookup returns CDR1 SGHNT and CDR2 YYREEE (reference sequence). CDR3 length: 14 amino acids. V gave up 5 bases and J gave up 0 bases; unmatched junction bases: 2. Participant reports of clinical history set cohort assignment.

This chain connects TRBV5-4 to TRBJ1-1; 9 bases agree with TRBD1. What was sequenced was PBMCs or T cells enriched from blood (not recorded which). The source of this sequence is a woman in her 30s who had recovered from COVID-19. The CDR3 DNA is TGTGCCAGCAGAGGACAGGGGATGAACACTGAAGCTTTCTTT. It yields the protein CASRGQGMNTEAFF.